Below are 21 T cell receptor beta chains sequenced from a single sample in a study of regulatory T cells in long-lasting Graves disease (dated by TCRdb to the early 2020s). The library relied on multiplex PCR. Sequencing relied on an Illumina HiSeq 4000. TCR beta libraries were built with iRepertoire HTBI primers and Arm-PCR amplification of CDR3 regions. TCRdb passed the public sequencing reads through fastp at Q25 and MiXCR, retaining productive beta sequences. Here each entry gathers all rows of one CDR3 protein and keeps the most common genes and DNA. For this sample the table gives around 460,000 distinct CDR3 sequences, of which about 20% were detected only once. The ten top clones hold roughly 13% of the sample. The sample's time point label, in plain terms: persistent/refractory GD, antithyroid drugs over 5 years with positive TRAb. For both TCR sequencing and RNA sequencing, RNA was extracted from PBMCs using TRIzol.

This specimen was peripheral blood mononuclear cells (PBMCs), taken when the disease was refractory, from a patient treated with antithyroid drugs. The receptors originated from a female donor with Graves disease.

This clonotype was seen many times. The J gene is TRBJ2-7, the V gene TRBV6-2 or TRBV6-3; D gene ambiguous. Deletions cut 4 bases from V and 5 bases from J, with 6 bases between. CDR1 and CDR2 (germline): MNHEY, SVGEGT. This CDR3 is built from 11 residues. Here the CDR3 DNA reads TGTGCCAGCAGTTTTGCAGACGAGCAGTACTTC. Its protein product is CASSFADEQYF.

Only a few counts were recorded for this clonotype. V gene TRBV7-9 combines with J gene TRBJ1-4; perhaps TRBD1 as D (5 bases). V was shortened by 3 bases and J by 6 bases, with 11 bases between the two germline ends. The CDR3 runs 14 residues. Germline values: CDR1 SEHNR, CDR2 FQNEAQ (reference sequence). The CDR3 region has the DNA TGTGCCAGCAGCTTCCGGGCGGGGGATGAAAAACTGTTTTTT. Protein product: CASSFRAGDEKLFF.

The rearrangement uses TRBV6-9 and TRBJ2-7; D unresolved. The germline V and J ends were trimmed by 3 bases and 3 bases, with 9 bases remaining between them. CDR1 is MNHGY and CDR2 is SVAAGI in the germline V gene. The CDR3 extends over 13 amino acids. Here the CDR3 reads CASSYSNNYEQYF. CDR3 DNA sequence: TGTGCCAGCAGTTACTCCAATAACTACGAGCAGTACTTC.

The table lists this clonotype with a count of one. V usage is TRBV7-9 and J usage is TRBJ1-3; TRBD1 matches at 8 bases. V dropped 4 bases and J dropped 0; count of bases not matched to a gene: 5. The CDR3 runs to 16 residues. Germline assignment: CDR1 SEHNR and CDR2 FQNEAQ (reference sequence). The CDR3 coding sequence is TGTGCCAGCAGCTCAAACAGGGGGAACTCTGGAAACACCATATATTTT. Residues: CASSSNRGNSGNTIYF. The variable domain in full, completed from reference TRBV7-9 and TRBJ1-3, reads DTGVSQNPRHKITKRGQNVTFRCDPISEHNRLYWYRQTLGQGPEFLTYFQNEAQLEKSRLLSDRFSAERPKGSFSTLEIQRTEQGDSAMYLCASSSNRGNSGNTIYFGEGSWLTVV.

This clonotype was seen repeatedly, ten times or more. The V and J genes are TRBV28 and TRBJ1-5; weak D call: TRBD1 (5 bases). The CDR3 spans 14 residues. Germline V gene sequence: CDR1 MDHEN, CDR2 SYDVKM. V lost 3 bases and J lost 6, with 12 bases in between. The CDR3 loop is CASSLGVTVQPQHF. CDR3 bases: TGTGCCAGCAGTTTGGGGGTCACGGTTCAGCCCCAGCATTTT.

The CDR3 loop reads CATSRDLARAGNSPLHF. For the CDR3, the DNA is TGTGCCACCAGCAGAGATCTGGCCAGGGCAGGGAATTCACCCCTCCACTTT. The chain links TRBV15 to TRBJ1-6, with D possibly matching TRBD1 (5 bases). V lost 0 bases to trimming and J lost 7 bases, with 16 bases between them. Germline CDR1 LNHNV, CDR2 YYDKDF (reference sequence). The CDR3 is 17 amino acids.

This clonotype turned up a few times. The rearrangement links TRBV14 to TRBJ1-5; D gene uncertain. V was pared by 4 bases and J by 7 bases, with 17 bases between. There are 15 residues in the CDR3. Per germline, CDR1 SGHDN and CDR2 FVKESK. CDR3 loop: CASSLHNPEAQPQHF. In DNA, the CDR3 is TGTGCCAGCAGCCTCCATAACCCGGAGGCCCAGCCCCAGCATTTT.

J is TRBJ1-2 and V is TRBV6-1; a possible D gene is TRBD1 (6 bases). Trimming removed 6 bases at V and 8 bases at J, with 19 bases between. This CDR3 is built from 14 residues. Looked up from germline, CDR1 is MNHNS and CDR2 is SASEGT. The CDR3 bases are TGTGCCAGCAGCCCCTACGTAGCGGGGGGCGGCTACACCTTC. Protein product: CASSPYVAGGGYTF.

This clonotype turned up a few times. The chain carries TRBV29-1 and TRBJ1-2; D call uncertain. V was shortened by 0 bases and J by 0 bases, with 8 bases between the two germline ends. CDR3 length: 14 amino acids. The germline V gene encodes CDR1 SQVTM and CDR2 ANQGSEA. CDR3 residues: CSVEDRQSNYGYTF. The CDR3 DNA reads TGCAGCGTTGAAGATCGCCAGTCTAACTATGGCTACACCTTC.

This chain connects TRBV7-8 to TRBJ1-1, with D maybe TRBD1 (5 bases). V lost 7 bases to trimming and J lost 4 bases, with 16 bases between them. CDR1 and CDR2 (germline): SGHVS, FQNEAQ. The CDR3 loop spans 14 amino acids. CDR3: CASTRTRGGTEAFF. The CDR3 nucleotides read TGTGCCAGCACCCGGACTCGGGGGGGCACTGAAGCTTTCTTT.

This clonotype was counted a few times. V gene TRBV19 combines with J gene TRBJ2-5, with 13 bases identical to TRBD2. This CDR3 comprises 14 residues. CDR1 and CDR2 (germline): LNHDA, SQIVND (reference sequence). Trimming at V came to 5 bases and at J to 9 bases, leaving 6 bases not matched to a gene. The CDR3 region is CASSSLAGGGSQYF. The CDR3 DNA follows: TGTGCCAGTAGTTCACTAGCGGGGGGGGGTTCCCAGTACTTC. Supplemented by reference TRBV19 and TRBJ2-5, the full variable domain reads DGGITQSPKYLFRKEGQNVTLSCEQNLNHDAMYWYRQDPGQGLRLIYYSQIVNDFQKGDIAEGYSVSREKKESFPLTVTSAQKNPTAFYLCASSSLAGGGSQYFGPGTRLLVL.

The rearrangement uses TRBV6-9 and TRBJ2-1, with D possibly being TRBD1 (5 bases). The CDR3 runs to 11 residues. The germline V and J ends were trimmed by 4 bases and 11 bases, with 9 bases remaining between them. The V gene's germline CDR1 is MNHGY and CDR2 SVAAGI. The CDR3 DNA reads as TGTGCCAGCAGTTCGACAGACCAGCAGTTCTTC. This translates into CASSSTDQQFF.

Many counts were recorded for this clonotype. The chain couples TRBV11-1 to TRBJ1-1; D unresolved. Germline V gene lookup returns CDR1 SGHAT and CDR2 FQDESV (reference sequence). The CDR3 is 12 residues long. The V gene lost 5 bases and the J gene lost 8 bases, with 12 bases spanning the gap. CDR3 sequence: CASSRSVGEAFF. The DNA of the CDR3 is TGTGCCAGCAGCCGATCGGTAGGAGAAGCTTTCTTT.

The rearrangement uses TRBV30 and TRBJ2-7; weak D call: TRBD2 (5 bases). The CDR3 loop spans 15 amino acids. The V and J ends lost 3 bases and 0 bases respectively, with 15 bases between them. Per germline, CDR1 GTSNPN and CDR2 SVGIG (reference sequence). The chain's CDR3 is CAWSQKDSSSYEQYF. CDR3 sequence (DNA): TGTGCCTGGAGCCAAAAGGACTCGAGCTCCTACGAGCAGTACTTC.

The chain couples TRBV15 to TRBJ1-1; perhaps TRBD1 as D (5 bases). From germline, CDR1 is LNHNV and CDR2 YYDKDF (reference sequence). The V end lost 5 bases, the J end lost 2 bases, and 6 bases lay between the germline ends. The CDR3 loop spans 12 amino acids. The CDR3 here is CATSWDNTEAFF. The CDR3 DNA reads TGTGCCACCAGCTGGGACAACACTGAAGCTTTCTTT.

This chain links TRBV20-1 with TRBJ2-7; D possibly matches TRBD1 or TRBD2 (6 bases each). Germline CDR1 DFQATT, CDR2 SNEGSKA (reference sequence). The CDR3 totals 13 residues. DNA for the CDR3: TGCAGCGCCCTGGCCGGGGGCCTCTACGAGCAGTACTTC. Translation gives CSALAGGLYEQYF.

The V and J genes are TRBV6-2 or TRBV6-3 and TRBJ2-1, with a weak D call TRBD2 (7 bases). CDR1 and CDR2 from the germline V gene are MNHEY and SVGEGT. The V and J ends lost 0 bases and 9 bases respectively, with 15 bases between them. This CDR3 has 15 residues. The CDR3 spells CASSYSKAGAIEQFF. The CDR3 DNA reads TGTGCCAGCAGTTACTCGAAGGCGGGGGCGATTGAGCAGTTCTTC.

In this sample, this clonotype turned up a few times. The chain carries TRBV28 and TRBJ2-3; D is undetermined. Germline CDR1 reads MDHEN; CDR2 reads SYDVKM. Trimming stripped 2 bases from V and 1 base from J, with 10 bases between. The CDR3 spans 15 residues. The CDR3 loop reads CASSLGFFGTDTQYF. The CDR3 bases are TGTGCCAGCAGTTTAGGGTTTTTTGGCACAGATACGCAGTATTTT.

Details on this clonotype: A single base separates this from a much larger clone, so it may be a read error. V usage is TRBV6-2 or TRBV6-3 and J usage is TRBJ1-5; no definite D call. Trimming took off 8 bases at V and 0 bases at J, with 17 bases between the two ends. CDR3 length: 16 amino acids. Looked up from germline, CDR1 is MNHEY and CDR2 is SVGEGT. CDR3 DNA: TGTGCCAGCGGTGAGACGCGCAGTTATAGCAATCAGCCCCAGCATTTT. This translates into CASGETRSYSNQPQHF.

The table lists this clonotype with many counts. The J gene is TRBJ1-2, the V gene TRBV12-3 or TRBV12-4; tentatively, D is TRBD1 (6 bases). The CDR3 spans 15 residues. V gave up 0 bases and J gave up 8 bases, with 16 bases separating them. The CDR3 sequence is CASSLANMGGEGYTF. The CDR3 DNA is TGTGCCAGCAGTTTAGCCAACATGGGGGGCGAAGGCTACACCTTC.

About this clonotype: This may be a read error, as it is one base from a much larger clone. J is TRBJ2-5 and V is TRBV28; 8 bases match TRBD2. This CDR3 has 14 amino acids. V shed 3 bases and J 4 bases; nucleotides not matched to a gene: 4. The germline CDR1 and CDR2 sequences are MDHEN and SYDVKM. CDR3 residues: CASSFGGDGETQYF. CDR3 DNA: TGTGCCAGCAGTTTCGGGGGGGATGGAGAGACCCAGTACTTC.